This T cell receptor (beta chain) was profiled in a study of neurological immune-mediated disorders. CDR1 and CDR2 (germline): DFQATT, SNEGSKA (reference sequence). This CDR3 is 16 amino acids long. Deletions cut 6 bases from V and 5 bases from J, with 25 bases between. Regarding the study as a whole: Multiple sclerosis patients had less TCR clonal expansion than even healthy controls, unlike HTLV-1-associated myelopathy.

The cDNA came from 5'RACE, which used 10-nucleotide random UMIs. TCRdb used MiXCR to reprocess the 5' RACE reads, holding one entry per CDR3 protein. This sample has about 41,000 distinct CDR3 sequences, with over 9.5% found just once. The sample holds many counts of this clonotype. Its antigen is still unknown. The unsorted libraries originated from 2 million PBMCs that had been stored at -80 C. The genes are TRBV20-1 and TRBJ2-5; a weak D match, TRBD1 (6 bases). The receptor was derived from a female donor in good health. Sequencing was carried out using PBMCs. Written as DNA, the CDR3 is TGCAGTGCCCTTAAAACAGGGCACGTTGCAGGGGAGACCCAGTACTTC. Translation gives CSALKTGHVAGETQYF.